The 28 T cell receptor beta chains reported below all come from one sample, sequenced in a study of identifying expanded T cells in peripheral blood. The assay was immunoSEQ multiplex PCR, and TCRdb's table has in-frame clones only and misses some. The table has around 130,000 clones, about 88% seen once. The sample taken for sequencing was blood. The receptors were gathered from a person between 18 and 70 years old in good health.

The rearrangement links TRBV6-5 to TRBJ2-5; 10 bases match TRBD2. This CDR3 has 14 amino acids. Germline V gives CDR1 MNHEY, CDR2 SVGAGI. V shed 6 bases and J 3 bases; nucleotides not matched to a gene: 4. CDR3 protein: CASREAGGKETQYF. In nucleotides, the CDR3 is TGTGCCAGCAGAGAAGCGGGGGGGAAAGAGACCCAGTACTTC.

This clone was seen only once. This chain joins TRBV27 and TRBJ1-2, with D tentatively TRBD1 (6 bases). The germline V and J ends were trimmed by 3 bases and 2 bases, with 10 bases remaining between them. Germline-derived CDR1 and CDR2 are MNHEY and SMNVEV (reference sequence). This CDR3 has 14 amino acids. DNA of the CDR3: TGTGCCAGCAGTTTCGGCAGGGGCAACTATGGCTACACCTTC. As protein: CASSFGRGNYGYTF.

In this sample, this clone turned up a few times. CDR3 residues: CAWSITDYNSPLHF. The CDR3 nucleotides read TGTGCCTGGAGTATTACCGATTATAATTCACCCCTCCACTTT. The rearrangement uses TRBV30 and TRBJ1-6; D gene ambiguous. Trimming cost V 2 bases and J 4 bases, with 9 bases left between them. The CDR3 runs to 14 residues. From germline, CDR1 is GTSNPN and CDR2 SVGIG (reference sequence). The full variable domain, completed using reference TRBV30 and TRBJ1-6, is SQTIHQWPATLVQPVGSPLSLECTVEGTSNPNLYWYRQAAGRGLQLLFYSVGIGQISSEVPQNLSASRPQDRQFILSSKKLLLSDSGFYLCAWSITDYNSPLHFGNGTRLTVT.

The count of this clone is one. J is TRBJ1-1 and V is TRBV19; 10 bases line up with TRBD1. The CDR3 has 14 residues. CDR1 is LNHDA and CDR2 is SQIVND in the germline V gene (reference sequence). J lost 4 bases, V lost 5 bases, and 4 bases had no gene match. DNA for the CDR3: TGTGCCAGTAGTTCCCGGGACAGGGGCACTGAAGCTTTCTTT. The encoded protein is CASSSRDRGTEAFF.

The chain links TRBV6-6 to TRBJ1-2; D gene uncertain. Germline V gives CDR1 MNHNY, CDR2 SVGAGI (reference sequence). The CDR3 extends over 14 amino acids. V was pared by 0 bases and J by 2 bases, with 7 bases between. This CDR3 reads CASSYSVGNYGYTF. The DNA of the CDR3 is TGTGCCAGCAGTTACTCAGTGGGAAACTATGGCTACACCTTC.

The CDR3 sequence: CASSPMAGADTQYF. In DNA form, the CDR3 reads TGCGCCAGCAGCCCAATGGCGGGGGCAGATACGCAGTATTTT. The V and J genes are TRBV4-1 and TRBJ2-3, with 7 bases matching TRBD2. Germline CDR1 and CDR2: MGHRA and YSYEKL. V lost 4 bases and J lost 4; bases outside the gene matches: 5. This CDR3 is built from 14 residues.

The CDR3, as DNA: TGTGCCAGCAGTGCGGGGTGGGGAAAGGGGAACACTGAAGCTTTCTTT. Encoded protein: CASSAGWGKGNTEAFF. The chain links TRBV6-1 to TRBJ1-1; D is uncertain. This CDR3 contains 16 residues. Germline CDR1 and CDR2: MNHNS and SASEGT. Trimming took off 4 bases at V and 1 base at J, with 16 bases between the two ends.

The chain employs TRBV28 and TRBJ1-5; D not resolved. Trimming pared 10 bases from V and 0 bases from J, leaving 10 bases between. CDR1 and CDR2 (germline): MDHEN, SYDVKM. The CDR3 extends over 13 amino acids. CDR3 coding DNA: TGTGCCACCACCAGTGATAGCAATCAGCCCCAGCATTTT. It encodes CATTSDSNQPQHF.

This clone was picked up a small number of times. CDR3 loop: CASSPGDRGNTIYF. The CDR3 coding sequence is TGCGCCAGCAGCCCGGGGGACAGGGGAAACACCATATATTTT. The chain links TRBV5-1 to TRBJ1-3; 8 bases agree with TRBD1. Germline CDR1 is SGHRS and CDR2 is YFSETQ. V dropped 4 bases and J dropped 4; count of bases not matched to a gene: 4. CDR3 size: 14 residues.

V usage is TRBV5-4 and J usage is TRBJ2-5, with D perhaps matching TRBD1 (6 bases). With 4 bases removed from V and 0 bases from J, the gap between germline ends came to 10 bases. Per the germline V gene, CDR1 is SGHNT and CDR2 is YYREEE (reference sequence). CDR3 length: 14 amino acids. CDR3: CASSIQGYQETQYF. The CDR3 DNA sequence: TGTGCCAGCAGCATACAGGGATACCAAGAGACCCAGTACTTC.

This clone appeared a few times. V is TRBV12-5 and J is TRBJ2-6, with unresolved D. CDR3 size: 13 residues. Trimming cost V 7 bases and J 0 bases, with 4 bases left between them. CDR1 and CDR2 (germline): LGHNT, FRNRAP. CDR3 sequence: CASVPSGANVLTF. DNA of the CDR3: TGTGCTAGTGTCCCCTCTGGGGCCAACGTCCTGACTTTC.

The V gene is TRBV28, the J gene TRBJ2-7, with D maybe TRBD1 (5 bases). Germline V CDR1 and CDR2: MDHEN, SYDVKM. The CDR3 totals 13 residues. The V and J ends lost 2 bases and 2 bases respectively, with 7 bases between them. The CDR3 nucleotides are TGTGCCAGCAGTTTACCAGGGCCCTACGAGCAGTACTTC. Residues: CASSLPGPYEQYF.

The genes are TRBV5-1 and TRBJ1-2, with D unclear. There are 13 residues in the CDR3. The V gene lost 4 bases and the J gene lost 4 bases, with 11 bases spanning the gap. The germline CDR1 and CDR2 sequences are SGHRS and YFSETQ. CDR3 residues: CASSQVDTYGYTF. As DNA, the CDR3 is TGCGCCAGCAGCCAAGTAGATACCTATGGCTACACCTTC.

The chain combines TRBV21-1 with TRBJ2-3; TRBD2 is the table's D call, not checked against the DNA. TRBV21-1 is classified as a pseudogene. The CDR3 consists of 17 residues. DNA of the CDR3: TGTGCCAGCAGCAAAGATAAGCGGGGGGGCCTCACAGATACGCAGTATTTT. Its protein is CASSKDKRGGLTDTQYF.

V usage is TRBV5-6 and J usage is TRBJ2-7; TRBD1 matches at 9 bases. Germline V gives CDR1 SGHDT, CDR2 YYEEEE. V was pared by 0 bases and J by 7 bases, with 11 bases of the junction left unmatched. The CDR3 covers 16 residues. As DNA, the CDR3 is TGTGCCAGCAGCTTGGATCCGGGACAGGGAACCTCGGAGCAGTACTTC. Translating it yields CASSLDPGQGTSEQYF.

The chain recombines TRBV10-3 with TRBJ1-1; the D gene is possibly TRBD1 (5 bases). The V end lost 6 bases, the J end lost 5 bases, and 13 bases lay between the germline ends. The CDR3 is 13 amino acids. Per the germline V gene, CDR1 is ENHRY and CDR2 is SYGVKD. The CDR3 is CAISLEWGTEAFF. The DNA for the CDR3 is TGTGCCATCAGCCTTGAATGGGGGACTGAAGCTTTCTTT.

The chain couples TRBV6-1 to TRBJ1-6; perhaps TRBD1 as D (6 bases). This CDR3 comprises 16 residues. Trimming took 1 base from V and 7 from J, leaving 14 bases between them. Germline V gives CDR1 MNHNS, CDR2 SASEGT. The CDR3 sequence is CASSEGGGRWNSPLHF. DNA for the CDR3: TGTGCCAGCAGTGAAGGAGGGGGGAGATGGAATTCACCCCTCCACTTT.

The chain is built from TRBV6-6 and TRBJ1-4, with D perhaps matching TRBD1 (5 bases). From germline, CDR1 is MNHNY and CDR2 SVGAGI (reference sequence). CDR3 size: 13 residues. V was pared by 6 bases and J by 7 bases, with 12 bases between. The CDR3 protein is CASSGGGGEKLFF. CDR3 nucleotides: TGTGCCAGCAGCGGGGGGGGTGGTGAAAAACTGTTTTTT.

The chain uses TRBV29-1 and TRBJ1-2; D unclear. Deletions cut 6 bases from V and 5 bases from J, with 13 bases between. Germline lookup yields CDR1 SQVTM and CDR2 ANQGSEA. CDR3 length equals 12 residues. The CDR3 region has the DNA TGCAGCGTCCTAATACAGATTTATGGCTACACCTTC. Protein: CSVLIQIYGYTF.

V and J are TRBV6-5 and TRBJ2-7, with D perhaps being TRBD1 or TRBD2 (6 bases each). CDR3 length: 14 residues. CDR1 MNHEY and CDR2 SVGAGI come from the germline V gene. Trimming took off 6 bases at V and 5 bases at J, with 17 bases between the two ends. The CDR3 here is CASRLRGARNEQYF. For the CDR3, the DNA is TGTGCCAGCAGACTAAGGGGGGCCCGAAACGAGCAGTACTTC.

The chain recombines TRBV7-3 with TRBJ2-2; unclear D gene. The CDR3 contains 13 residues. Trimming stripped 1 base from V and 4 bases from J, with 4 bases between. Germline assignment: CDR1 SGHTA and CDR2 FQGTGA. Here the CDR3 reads CASSLIPTGELFF. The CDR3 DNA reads TGTGCCAGCAGCTTAATACCCACCGGGGAGCTGTTTTTT.

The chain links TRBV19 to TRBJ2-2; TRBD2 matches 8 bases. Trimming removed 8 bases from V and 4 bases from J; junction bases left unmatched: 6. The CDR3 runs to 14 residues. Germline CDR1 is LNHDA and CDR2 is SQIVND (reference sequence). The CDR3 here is CASSTSGGTGELFF. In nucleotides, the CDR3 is TGTGCCAGTTCAACTAGCGGCGGCACCGGGGAGCTGTTTTTT.

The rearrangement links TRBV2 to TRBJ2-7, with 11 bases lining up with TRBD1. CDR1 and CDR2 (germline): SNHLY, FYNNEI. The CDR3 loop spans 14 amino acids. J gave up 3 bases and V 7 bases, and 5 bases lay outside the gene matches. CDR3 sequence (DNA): TGTGCCAGCATTGACGGGACAGGGGGCTACGAGCAGTACTTC. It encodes CASIDGTGGYEQYF.

CDR3 protein: CASSPSQGRYEQYF. The CDR3 coding sequence is TGTGCCAGCAGCCCGTCACAGGGCCGATACGAGCAGTACTTC. The V gene is TRBV7-2, the J gene TRBJ2-7; tentatively, D is TRBD1 (6 bases). This CDR3 is 14 amino acids long. Trimming took off 5 bases at V and 4 bases at J, with 15 bases between the two ends. The germline CDR1 and CDR2 sequences are SGHTA and FQGNSA.

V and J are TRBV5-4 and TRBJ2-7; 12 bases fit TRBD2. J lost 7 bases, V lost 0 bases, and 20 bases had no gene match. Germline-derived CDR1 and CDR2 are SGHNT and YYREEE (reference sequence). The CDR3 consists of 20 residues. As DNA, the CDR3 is TGTGCCAGCAGCTTGGCGAGACCGCGGGGACTAGCGGGTTTTGATGGGGAGCAGTACTTC. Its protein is CASSLARPRGLAGFDGEQYF.

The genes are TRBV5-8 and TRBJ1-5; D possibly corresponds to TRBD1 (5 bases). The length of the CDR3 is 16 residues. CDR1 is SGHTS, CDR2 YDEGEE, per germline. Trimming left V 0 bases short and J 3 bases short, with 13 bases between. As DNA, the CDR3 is TGTGCCAGCAGCTTGGGGGTTGCAGGGAACAATCAGCCCCAGCATTTT. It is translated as CASSLGVAGNNQPQHF.

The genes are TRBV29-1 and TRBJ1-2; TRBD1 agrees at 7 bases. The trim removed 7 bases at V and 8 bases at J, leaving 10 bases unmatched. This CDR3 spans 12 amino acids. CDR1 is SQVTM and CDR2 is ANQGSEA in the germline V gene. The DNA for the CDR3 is TGCAGCGCCTGGGACAGTTTCGCGGGCTACACCTTC. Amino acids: CSAWDSFAGYTF. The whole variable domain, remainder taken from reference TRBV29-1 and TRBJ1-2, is SAVISQKPSRDICQRGTSLTIQCQVDSQVTMMFWYRQQPGQSLTLIATANQGSEATYESGFVIDKFPISRPNLTFSTLTVSNMSPEDSSIYLCSAWDSFAGYTFGSGTRLTVV.

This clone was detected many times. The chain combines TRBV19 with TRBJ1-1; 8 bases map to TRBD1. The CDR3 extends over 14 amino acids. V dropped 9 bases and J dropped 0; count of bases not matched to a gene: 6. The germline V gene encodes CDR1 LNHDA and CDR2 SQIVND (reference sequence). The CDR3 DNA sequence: TGTGCCAGCTCAGGGGGCCCATTGAACACTGAAGCTTTCTTT. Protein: CASSGGPLNTEAFF.